These T cell receptor beta chains were read from a single sample in a study of vaccination and CD4 T cells after COVID-19. These receptors' antigens are unknown. TCRdb reprocessed the PCR reads via MiXCR and lists one record per CDR3 protein. The sample has about 22,000 distinct CDR3 sequences, 30% to 35% seen once. Material: CD4+ T cells from blood, cultured in vitro, obtained about 7 months after SARS-CoV-2 vaccination. Source of these receptors: a human donor who had recovered from COVID-19. Both conserved end residues are part of each CDR3. The D gene is left open where the match is weak. Some rows have no size entry. The others give once, few or many, or a class for an expanded clone.

j_gene: TRBJ2-2; v_gene: TRBV6-1; d_gene: TRBD1; abundance: NA; CDR3nt: TGTGCCAGCAGTGAGACAGGGGTATACACCGGGGAGCTGTTTTTT; CDR3aa: CASSETGVYTGELFF
j_gene: TRBJ2-5; v_gene: TRBV7-2; d_gene: NA; abundance: many; CDR3nt: TGTGCCAGCAGCTTAGTGGGGGTTAGAGAGACCCAGTACTTC; CDR3aa: CASSLVGVRETQYF
j_gene: TRBJ1-2; v_gene: TRBV5-6; d_gene: NA; abundance: NA; CDR3nt: TGTGCCAGCAGCTTTGTTGAGGCGCAGGGCCTAACGGGCTACACCTTC; CDR3aa: CASSFVEAQGLTGYTF
j_gene: TRBJ2-7; v_gene: TRBV12-2; d_gene: NA; abundance: NA; CDR3nt: TGTGCAAGTCGCTTAGCGTGGCAGGGGGTAACCTACGAGCAGTACTTC; CDR3aa: CASRLAWQGVTYEQYF
j_gene: TRBJ2-1; v_gene: TRBV6-1; d_gene: TRBD2; abundance: few; CDR3nt: TGCGCCAGCAGCCAGTCTAGCGGGAGTTACAATGAGCAGTTCTTC; CDR3aa: CASSQSSGSYNEQFF
j_gene: TRBJ2-3; v_gene: TRBV19; d_gene: NA; abundance: few; CDR3nt: TGTGCCAGTAGTAGAGGGACGGCACGAGTAACAGATACGCAGTATTTT; CDR3aa: CASSRGTARVTDTQYF
j_gene: TRBJ2-7; v_gene: TRBV20-1; d_gene: TRBD1; abundance: few; CDR3nt: TGCAGTGCCGAGGACAGGACCTACGAGCAGTACTTC; CDR3aa: CSAEDRTYEQYF
j_gene: TRBJ1-6; v_gene: TRBV4-3; d_gene: TRBD1; abundance: NA; CDR3nt: TGCGCCAGCAGCCAAGAGGCCAGGGGGGATTCACCCCTCCACTTT; CDR3aa: CASSQEARGDSPLHF
j_gene: TRBJ2-7; v_gene: TRBV20-1; d_gene: NA; abundance: NA; CDR3nt: TGCAGTGCTAATGACTACTCCTACGAGCAGTACTTC; CDR3aa: CSANDYSYEQYF
j_gene: TRBJ2-5; v_gene: TRBV20-1; d_gene: NA; abundance: NA; CDR3nt: TGCAGTGCTGGGGTTGGGACATCCATCGAAGAGACCCAGTACTTC; CDR3aa: CSAGVGTSIEETQYF
j_gene: TRBJ2-1; v_gene: TRBV11-3; d_gene: NA; abundance: NA; CDR3nt: TGTGCCAGCAGCCCCCGGACTGACACGTACAATGAGCAGTTCTTC; CDR3aa: CASSPRTDTYNEQFF
j_gene: TRBJ2-1; v_gene: TRBV20-1; d_gene: TRBD1; abundance: once; CDR3nt: TGCAGTGCTAGTCCGACAGGGGGCTCCAAGTCGGGCCGTGAGCAGTTCTTC; CDR3aa: CSASPTGGSKSGREQFF
j_gene: TRBJ2-3; v_gene: TRBV20-1; d_gene: TRBD2; abundance: NA; CDR3nt: TGCAGTGCTAGAGCGGGGGGAAACACAGATACGCAGTATTTT; CDR3aa: CSARAGGNTDTQYF
j_gene: TRBJ1-5; v_gene: TRBV18; d_gene: NA; abundance: once; CDR3nt: TGTGCCAGCTCACCATCGGGGGATCAGCCCCAGCATTTT; CDR3aa: CASSPSGDQPQHF
j_gene: TRBJ1-5; v_gene: TRBV7-9; d_gene: TRBD1; abundance: NA; CDR3nt: TGTGCCAGCAGCCCCACCGGGACAGGGAATCAGCCCCAGCATTTT; CDR3aa: CASSPTGTGNQPQHF
j_gene: TRBJ2-3; v_gene: TRBV7-9; d_gene: NA; abundance: NA; CDR3nt: TGTTCCAGCAGCACACTAGGCTGGTTCGGCACAGATACGCAGTATTTT; CDR3aa: CSSSTLGWFGTDTQYF
j_gene: TRBJ2-5; v_gene: TRBV20-1; d_gene: TRBD2; abundance: NA; CDR3nt: TGCAGTGCTGGTTCTCCAACGGGAGGATCAGAGACCCAGTACTTC; CDR3aa: CSAGSPTGGSETQYF
j_gene: TRBJ2-7; v_gene: TRBV19; d_gene: NA; abundance: NA; CDR3nt: TGTGCCAGTAGTATGAGAGTTGGGGGGGCCACCTTCTCCTACGAGCAGTACTTC; CDR3aa: CASSMRVGGATFSYEQYF
j_gene: TRBJ1-1; v_gene: TRBV19; d_gene: TRBD1; abundance: NA; CDR3nt: TGTGCCAGTGGAACCGGGACAGCCATGAACACTGAAGCTTTCTTT; CDR3aa: CASGTGTAMNTEAFF
j_gene: TRBJ2-1; v_gene: TRBV5-1; d_gene: TRBD1; abundance: once; CDR3nt: TGCGCCAGCAGCTTGGACTCCCCGGACAGGGGGTACAATGAGCAGTTCTTC; CDR3aa: CASSLDSPDRGYNEQFF
j_gene: TRBJ1-1; v_gene: TRBV6-1; d_gene: NA; abundance: NA; CDR3nt: TGTGCCAGCAGTCAAAATGAGGCAGGGGAGGTGAACACTGAAGCTTTCTTT; CDR3aa: CASSQNEAGEVNTEAFF
j_gene: TRBJ2-5; v_gene: TRBV6-1; d_gene: NA; abundance: NA; CDR3nt: TGTGCCAGCAACCAGAGGGGGTGGGAGACCCAGTACTTC; CDR3aa: CASNQRGWETQYF
j_gene: TRBJ2-7; v_gene: TRBV19; d_gene: TRBD1; abundance: few; CDR3nt: TGTGCCAGTAGTATGACAGGGGCTCTCGTGGGCGAGCAGTACTTC; CDR3aa: CASSMTGALVGEQYF
j_gene: TRBJ1-2; v_gene: TRBV28; d_gene: NA; abundance: NA; CDR3nt: TGTGCCAGCAGTTTCTTGGACAGCACGATCTATGGCTACACCTTC; CDR3aa: CASSFLDSTIYGYTF
j_gene: TRBJ2-7; v_gene: TRBV20-1; d_gene: TRBD2; abundance: NA; CDR3nt: TGCAGTGCTAGAGCGGGTAGCGGGGCCTACGAGCAGTACTTC; CDR3aa: CSARAGSGAYEQYF
j_gene: TRBJ2-3; v_gene: TRBV20-1; d_gene: NA; abundance: NA; CDR3nt: TGCAGTGCTAGAGATCATAGCAAAGACACAGATACGCAGTATTTT; CDR3aa: CSARDHSKDTDTQYF
j_gene: TRBJ1-2; v_gene: TRBV12-3/TRBV12-4; d_gene: TRBD1; abundance: NA; CDR3nt: TGTGCCAGCAGGGAACAGGGGCGTGACTATGGCTACACCTTC; CDR3aa: CASREQGRDYGYTF
j_gene: TRBJ2-1; v_gene: TRBV6-1; d_gene: NA; abundance: few; CDR3nt: TGTGCCAGCAGTACCTCTTGGGGGAGCGGTGAGCAGTTCTTC; CDR3aa: CASSTSWGSGEQFF
j_gene: TRBJ1-2; v_gene: TRBV20-1; d_gene: NA; abundance: NA; CDR3nt: TGCAGTGCTAACCCATCCGGCTCCTACTATGGCTACACCTTC; CDR3aa: CSANPSGSYYGYTF
j_gene: TRBJ2-7; v_gene: TRBV7-9; d_gene: NA; abundance: few; CDR3nt: TGTGCCAGCAGCTTAAGGGGGGACTCCTACGAGCAGTACTTC; CDR3aa: CASSLRGDSYEQYF
j_gene: TRBJ2-3; v_gene: TRBV18; d_gene: NA; abundance: NA; CDR3nt: TGTGCCAGCTCCCCAACCATGCAGACTAGCACAGATACGCAGTATTTT; CDR3aa: CASSPTMQTSTDTQYF
j_gene: TRBJ2-2; v_gene: TRBV7-8; d_gene: TRBD2; abundance: few; CDR3nt: TGTGCCAGCAGCCTAAGCGGGGGATACACCGGGGAGCTGTTTTTT; CDR3aa: CASSLSGGYTGELFF
j_gene: TRBJ2-5; v_gene: TRBV7-6; d_gene: NA; abundance: NA; CDR3nt: TGTGCCAGCAGCTCCTCTCAGCAAACCAAAGAGACCCAGTACTTC; CDR3aa: CASSSSQQTKETQYF
j_gene: TRBJ2-1; v_gene: TRBV7-3; d_gene: NA; abundance: few; CDR3nt: TGTGCCAGCAGCTTAAGCCCTAGCCAAAGGGTCTACAATGAGCAGTTCTTC; CDR3aa: CASSLSPSQRVYNEQFF
j_gene: TRBJ2-4; v_gene: TRBV20-1; d_gene: TRBD1; abundance: few; CDR3nt: TGCAGTGCTAGAACAGGGGTTGCGGCCAAAAACATTCAGTACTTC; CDR3aa: CSARTGVAAKNIQYF
j_gene: TRBJ2-7; v_gene: TRBV11-3; d_gene: TRBD1; abundance: NA; CDR3nt: TGTGCCAGCAGCTTAGGAGGGGGCGCCGAGTACGAGCAGTACTTC; CDR3aa: CASSLGGGAEYEQYF
j_gene: TRBJ1-1; v_gene: TRBV29-1; d_gene: TRBD1; abundance: few; CDR3nt: TGCAGCGTCATACAGGGGCAGGGTGGTTTAGTCACTGAAGCTTTCTTT; CDR3aa: CSVIQGQGGLVTEAFF
j_gene: TRBJ1-3; v_gene: TRBV7-3; d_gene: NA; abundance: few; CDR3nt: TGTGCCATCAACAGGGCAACTGGAAACACCATATATTTT; CDR3aa: CAINRATGNTIYF
j_gene: TRBJ2-7; v_gene: TRBV7-3; d_gene: TRBD1; abundance: NA; CDR3nt: TGTGCCAGCAGCTTAGAATCCCTCCGGGACAGTTCCTACGAGCAGTACTTC; CDR3aa: CASSLESLRDSSYEQYF
j_gene: TRBJ2-7; v_gene: TRBV5-5; d_gene: NA; abundance: NA; CDR3nt: TGTGCCAGCGGACGGGATCCAGAATACGAGCAGTACTTC; CDR3aa: CASGRDPEYEQYF
j_gene: TRBJ1-6; v_gene: TRBV6-2/TRBV6-3; d_gene: TRBD1; abundance: NA; CDR3nt: TGTGCCAGCAGTTCGGGACAGTATAATTCACCCCTCCACTTT; CDR3aa: CASSSGQYNSPLHF
j_gene: TRBJ1-1; v_gene: TRBV23-1; d_gene: NA; abundance: NA; CDR3nt: TGCGCCAGCAGATATCAAACCCGCCCTGGTCCTAAAGCTTTCTTT; CDR3aa: CASRYQTRPGPKAFF
j_gene: TRBJ2-7; v_gene: TRBV7-9; d_gene: TRBD2; abundance: many; CDR3nt: TGTGCCAGCAGCCCTCGAGCGGGAGCCATCTACGAGCAGTACTTC; CDR3aa: CASSPRAGAIYEQYF
j_gene: TRBJ2-7; v_gene: TRBV7-6; d_gene: TRBD1; abundance: few; CDR3nt: TGTGCCAGCGGCCCCAGGGGGCTAGGCGAGCAGTACTTC; CDR3aa: CASGPRGLGEQYF
j_gene: TRBJ2-2; v_gene: TRBV7-2; d_gene: NA; abundance: NA; CDR3nt: TGTGCCAGCAGCTTTCCCAGGGCTTACGGCGGGGAGCTGTTTTTT; CDR3aa: CASSFPRAYGGELFF
j_gene: TRBJ2-7; v_gene: TRBV2; d_gene: NA; abundance: once; CDR3nt: TGTGCCAGCAGTGCGAGGGGAACCACCTACGAGCAGTACTTC; CDR3aa: CASSARGTTYEQYF
j_gene: TRBJ2-3; v_gene: TRBV7-2; d_gene: TRBD2; abundance: few; CDR3nt: TGTGCCAGCAGCTTCCGTACTGGTGGCGGGGGGCATTCGGATACGCAGTATTTT; CDR3aa: CASSFRTGGGGHSDTQYF
j_gene: TRBJ2-1; v_gene: TRBV7-3; d_gene: TRBD2; abundance: NA; CDR3nt: TGTGCCAGCAGCATAAGCGGGAGCAGCTACAATGAGCAGTTCTTC; CDR3aa: CASSISGSSYNEQFF
j_gene: TRBJ1-2; v_gene: TRBV19; d_gene: NA; abundance: NA; CDR3nt: TGTGCCAGTATGAAGACAGCTTCTTGGGGCTACACCTTC; CDR3aa: CASMKTASWGYTF
j_gene: TRBJ1-6; v_gene: TRBV5-4; d_gene: TRBD1; abundance: NA; CDR3nt: TGTGCCAGCCAAGGGACAGGGAGCTCCTATAATTCACCCCTCCACTTT; CDR3aa: CASQGTGSSYNSPLHF
j_gene: TRBJ2-7; v_gene: TRBV6-1; d_gene: TRBD1; abundance: NA; CDR3nt: TGTGCCAGCAGTCGGAGACGGACAGGGAGCTCCTACGAGCAGTACTTC; CDR3aa: CASSRRRTGSSYEQYF